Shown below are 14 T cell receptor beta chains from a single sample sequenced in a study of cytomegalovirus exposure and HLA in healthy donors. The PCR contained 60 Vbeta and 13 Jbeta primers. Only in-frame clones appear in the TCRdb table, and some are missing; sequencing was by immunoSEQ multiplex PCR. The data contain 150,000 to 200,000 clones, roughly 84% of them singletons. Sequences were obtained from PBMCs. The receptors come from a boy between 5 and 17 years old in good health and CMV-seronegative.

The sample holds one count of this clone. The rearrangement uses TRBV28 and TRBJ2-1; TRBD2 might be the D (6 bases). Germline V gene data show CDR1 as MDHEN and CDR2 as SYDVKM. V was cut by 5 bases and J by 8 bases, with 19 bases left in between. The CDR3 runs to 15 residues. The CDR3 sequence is CASSTYPGLSDEQFF. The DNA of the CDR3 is TGTGCCAGCAGTACATACCCGGGACTTTCGGATGAGCAGTTCTTC. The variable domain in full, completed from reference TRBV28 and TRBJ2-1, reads DVKVTQSSRYLVKRTGEKVFLECVQDMDHENMFWYRQDPGLGLRLIYFSYDVKMKEKGDIPEGYSVSREKKERFSLILESASTNQTSMYLCASSTYPGLSDEQFFGPGTRLTVL.

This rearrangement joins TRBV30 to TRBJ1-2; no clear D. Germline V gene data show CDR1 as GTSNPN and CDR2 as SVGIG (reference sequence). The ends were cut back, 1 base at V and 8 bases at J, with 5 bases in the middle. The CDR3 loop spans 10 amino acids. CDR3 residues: CAWSEQGYTF. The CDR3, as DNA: TGTGCCTGGAGTGAACAAGGCTACACCTTC.

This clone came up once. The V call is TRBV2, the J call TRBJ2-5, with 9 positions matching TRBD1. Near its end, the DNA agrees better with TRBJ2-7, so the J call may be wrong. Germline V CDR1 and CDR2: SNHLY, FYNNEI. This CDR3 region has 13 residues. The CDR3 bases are TGTGCCAGCAGTGTCGACAGGGGGGTCGAGCAGTACTTC. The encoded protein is CASSVDRGVEQYF.

CDR3 DNA: TGTGCCAGCAGTTACTCGAGGGCCGGGGCCGGGGAGCTGTTTTTT. It translates to CASSYSRAGAGELFF. This sequence joins TRBV6-5 and TRBJ2-2; perhaps TRBD2 as D (5 bases). V was pared by 0 bases and J by 6 bases, with 11 bases between. Germline assignment: CDR1 MNHEY and CDR2 SVGAGI. The CDR3 is 15 amino acids.

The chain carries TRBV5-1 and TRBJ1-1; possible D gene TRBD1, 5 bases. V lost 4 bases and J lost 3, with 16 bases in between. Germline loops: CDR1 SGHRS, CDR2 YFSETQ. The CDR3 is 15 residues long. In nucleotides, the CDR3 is TGCGCCAGCAGCACCGGGACTGGGAGGTACACTGAAGCTTTCTTT. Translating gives CASSTGTGRYTEAFF.

The DNA of the CDR3 is TGCAGTGCTAGGGCAGGGTACGAGCAGTACTTC. Translating it yields CSARAGYEQYF. The J gene is TRBJ2-7, the V gene TRBV20-1; perhaps TRBD1 as D (5 bases). CDR3 length equals 11 residues. Germline CDR1 and CDR2: DFQATT and SNEGSKA (reference sequence). V was pared by 3 bases and J by 4 bases, with 7 bases between.

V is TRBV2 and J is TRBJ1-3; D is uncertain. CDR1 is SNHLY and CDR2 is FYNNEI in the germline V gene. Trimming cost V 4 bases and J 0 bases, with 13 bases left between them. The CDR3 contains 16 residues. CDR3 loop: CASSGGFGFSGNTIYF. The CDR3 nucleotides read TGTGCCAGCAGTGGAGGTTTTGGCTTCTCTGGAAACACCATATATTTT.

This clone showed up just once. The CDR3 nucleotides are TGTGCCAGCAGCATCGACAGGGGCGGCTATGAAGCTTTCTTT. Its protein is CASSIDRGGYEAFF. The rearrangement uses TRBV7-2 and TRBJ1-1; 8 positions match TRBD1. The CDR3 covers 14 residues. The germline V gene encodes CDR1 SGHTA and CDR2 FQGNSA. The V segment lost 5 bases and the J segment 7 bases; nucleotides outside the gene matches: 9.

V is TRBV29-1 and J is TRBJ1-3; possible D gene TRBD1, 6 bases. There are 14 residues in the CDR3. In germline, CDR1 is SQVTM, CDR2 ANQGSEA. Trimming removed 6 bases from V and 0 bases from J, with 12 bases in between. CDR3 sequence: CSVLGQSSGNTIYF. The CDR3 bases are TGCAGCGTCCTAGGACAGAGCTCTGGAAACACCATATATTTT.

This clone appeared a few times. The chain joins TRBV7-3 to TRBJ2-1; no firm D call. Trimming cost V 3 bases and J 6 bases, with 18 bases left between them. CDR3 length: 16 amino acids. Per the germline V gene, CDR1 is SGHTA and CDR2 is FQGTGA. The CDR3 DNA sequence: TGTGCCAGCAGCTTTTCCGGTCGAGGTAGATCCAATGAGCAGTTCTTC. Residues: CASSFSGRGRSNEQFF.

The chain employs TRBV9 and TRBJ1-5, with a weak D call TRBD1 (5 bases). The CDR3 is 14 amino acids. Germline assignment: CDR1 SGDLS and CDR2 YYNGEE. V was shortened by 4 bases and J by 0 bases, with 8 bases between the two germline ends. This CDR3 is CASSRGDSNQPQHF. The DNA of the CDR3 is TGTGCCAGCAGCCGGGGGGATAGCAATCAGCCCCAGCATTTT.

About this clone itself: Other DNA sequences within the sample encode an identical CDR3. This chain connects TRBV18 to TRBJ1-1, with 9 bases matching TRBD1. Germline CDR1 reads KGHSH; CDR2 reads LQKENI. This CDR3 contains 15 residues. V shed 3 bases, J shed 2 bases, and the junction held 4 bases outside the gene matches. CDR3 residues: CASSPPGQGNTEAFF. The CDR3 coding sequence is TGTGCCAGCTCACCGCCGGGACAGGGCAACACTGAAGCTTTCTTT.

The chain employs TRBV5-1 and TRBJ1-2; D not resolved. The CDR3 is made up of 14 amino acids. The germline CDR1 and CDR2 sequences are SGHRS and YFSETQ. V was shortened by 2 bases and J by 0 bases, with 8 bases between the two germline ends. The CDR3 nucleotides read TGCGCCAGCAGCTTCAGGTTAGCTAACTATGGCTACACCTTC. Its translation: CASSFRLANYGYTF.

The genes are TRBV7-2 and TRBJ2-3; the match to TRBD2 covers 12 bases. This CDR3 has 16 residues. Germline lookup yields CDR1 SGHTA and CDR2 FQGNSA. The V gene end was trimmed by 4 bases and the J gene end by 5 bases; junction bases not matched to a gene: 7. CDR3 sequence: CASSSRLAGAIDTQYF. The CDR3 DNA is TGTGCCAGCAGCTCGAGACTAGCGGGGGCGATAGATACGCAGTATTTT.